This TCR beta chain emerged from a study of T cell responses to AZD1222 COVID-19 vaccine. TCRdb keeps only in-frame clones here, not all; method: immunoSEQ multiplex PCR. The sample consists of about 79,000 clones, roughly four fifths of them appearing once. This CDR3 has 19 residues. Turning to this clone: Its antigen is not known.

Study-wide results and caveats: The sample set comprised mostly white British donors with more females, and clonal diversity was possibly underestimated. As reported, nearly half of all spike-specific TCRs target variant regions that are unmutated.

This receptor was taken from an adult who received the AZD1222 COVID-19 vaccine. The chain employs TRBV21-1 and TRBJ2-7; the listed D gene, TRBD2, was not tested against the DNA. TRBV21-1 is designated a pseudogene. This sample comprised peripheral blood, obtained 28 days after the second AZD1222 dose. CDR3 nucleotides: TGTGCCAGCAGCAAAAGGGGACTAGCGGGAGGGCCTCTGCTCTACGAGCAGTACTTC. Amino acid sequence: CASSKRGLAGGPLLYEQYF.